This T cell receptor (beta chain) comes out of a study of early T cells in non-severe SARS-CoV-2 infection. Study as a whole: The study sequenced bulk RNA from unsorted whole blood, with chains unpaired.

Overall study results and limits: VDJdb-based matching was biased toward anti-spike CD8 responses and missed private and CD4 specificities.

Each single cDNA molecule received a unique molecular identifier. A single record per CDR3 protein comes from TCRdb applying MiXCR to the 5' RACE reads. The table shows about 98,000 distinct CDR3 sequences, with 13% occurring only once. A note on this clonotype: Its antigen is undetermined.

The TCR comes from an adult who was a healthcare worker with PCR-confirmed SARS-CoV-2 infection or an uninfected control (not recorded which). Sequencing was done on a sample of whole blood.

The chain's CDR3 is CASMVRAYSYEQYF. As DNA, the CDR3 is TGTGCCAGCATGGTCAGGGCCTACTCCTACGAGCAGTACTTC. The chain uses TRBV27 and TRBJ2-7; tentatively, D is TRBD1 (5 bases). Germline CDR1 MNHEY, CDR2 SMNVEV (reference sequence). This CDR3 comprises 14 residues. V lost 7 bases and J 0 bases, leaving 13 bases between the germline ends.